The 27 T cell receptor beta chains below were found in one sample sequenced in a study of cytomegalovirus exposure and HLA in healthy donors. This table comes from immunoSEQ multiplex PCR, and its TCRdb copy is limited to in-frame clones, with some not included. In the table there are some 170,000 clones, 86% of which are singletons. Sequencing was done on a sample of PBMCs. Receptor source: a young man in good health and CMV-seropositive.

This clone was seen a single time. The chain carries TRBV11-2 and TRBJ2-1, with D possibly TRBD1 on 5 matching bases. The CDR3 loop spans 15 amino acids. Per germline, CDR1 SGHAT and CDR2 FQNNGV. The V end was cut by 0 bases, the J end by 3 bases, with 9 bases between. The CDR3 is CASSLEVQDYNEQFF. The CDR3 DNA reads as TGTGCCAGCAGCTTAGAGGTACAGGACTACAATGAGCAGTTCTTC.

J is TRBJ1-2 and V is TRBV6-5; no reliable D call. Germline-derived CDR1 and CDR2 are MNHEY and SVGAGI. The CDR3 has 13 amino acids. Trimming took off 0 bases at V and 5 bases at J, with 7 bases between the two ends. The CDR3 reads CASSYSPGYGYTF. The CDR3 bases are TGTGCCAGCAGTTACTCTCCGGGGTATGGCTACACCTTC.

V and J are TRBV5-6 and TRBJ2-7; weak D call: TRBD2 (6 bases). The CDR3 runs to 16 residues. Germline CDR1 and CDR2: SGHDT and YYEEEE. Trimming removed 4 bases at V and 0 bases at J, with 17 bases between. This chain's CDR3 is CASSPRAAGPSYEQYF. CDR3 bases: TGTGCCAGCAGCCCCCGGGCCGCGGGGCCCTCCTACGAGCAGTACTTC.

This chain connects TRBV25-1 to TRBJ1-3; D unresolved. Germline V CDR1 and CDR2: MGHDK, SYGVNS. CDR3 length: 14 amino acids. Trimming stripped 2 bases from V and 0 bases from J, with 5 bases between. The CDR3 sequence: CASSEQSSGNTIYF. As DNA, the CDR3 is TGTGCCAGCAGTGAACAGAGCTCTGGAAACACCATATATTTT. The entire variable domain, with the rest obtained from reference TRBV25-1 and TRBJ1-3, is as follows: EADIYQTPRYLVIGTGKKITLECSQTMGHDKMYWYQQDPGMELHLIHYSYGVNSTEKGDLSSESTVSRIRTEHFPLTLESARPSHTSQYLCASSEQSSGNTIYFGEGSWLTVV.

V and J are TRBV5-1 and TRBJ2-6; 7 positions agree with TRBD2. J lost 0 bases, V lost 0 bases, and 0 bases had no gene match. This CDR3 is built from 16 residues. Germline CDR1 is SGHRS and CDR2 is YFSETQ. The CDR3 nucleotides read TGCGCCAGCAGCTTGGCGGGGGGCTCTGGGGCCAACGTCCTGACTTTC. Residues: CASSLAGGSGANVLTF.

The CDR3 DNA follows: TGCAGCGTTGAAGATCCCAGGGAAAGCTTCCCTGGGGCCAACGTCCTGACTTTC. This sequence encodes CSVEDPRESFPGANVLTF. The chain combines TRBV29-1 with TRBJ2-6, with a tentative D call TRBD1 (5 bases). This CDR3 spans 18 amino acids. The V end was cut by 0 bases, the J end by 2 bases, with 17 bases between. CDR1 SQVTM and CDR2 ANQGSEA come from the germline V gene. Full variable domain (remainder filled in from reference TRBV29-1 and TRBJ2-6): SAVISQKPSRDICQRGTSLTIQCQVDSQVTMMFWYRQQPGQSLTLIATANQGSEATYESGFVIDKFPISRPNLTFSTLTVSNMSPEDSSIYLCSVEDPRESFPGANVLTFGAGSRLTVL.

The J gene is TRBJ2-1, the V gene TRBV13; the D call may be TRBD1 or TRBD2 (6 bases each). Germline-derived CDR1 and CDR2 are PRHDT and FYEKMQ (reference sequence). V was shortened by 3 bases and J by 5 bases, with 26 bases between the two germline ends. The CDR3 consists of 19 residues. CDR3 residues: CASSFLVVRGQGIDNEQFF. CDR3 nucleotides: TGTGCCAGCAGCTTCCTGGTTGTCCGGGGGCAGGGGATTGACAATGAGCAGTTCTTC.

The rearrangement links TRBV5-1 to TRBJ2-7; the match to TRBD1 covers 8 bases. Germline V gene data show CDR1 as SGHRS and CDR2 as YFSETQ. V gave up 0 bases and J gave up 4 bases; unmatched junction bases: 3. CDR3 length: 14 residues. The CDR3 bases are TGCGCCAGCAGCTTGGAACAGGGGGGATACGAGCAGTACTTC. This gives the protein CASSLEQGGYEQYF.

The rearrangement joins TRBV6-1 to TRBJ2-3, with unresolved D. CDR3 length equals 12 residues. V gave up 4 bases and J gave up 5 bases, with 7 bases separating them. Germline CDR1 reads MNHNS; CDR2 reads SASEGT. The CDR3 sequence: CASSALRDTQYF. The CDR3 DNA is TGTGCCAGCAGTGCGTTGAGAGATACGCAGTATTTT.

The CDR3 nucleotides are TGCGCCAGCAGCCACGGGGGCCTCAACACTGAAGCTTTCTTT. As protein: CASSHGGLNTEAFF. The V and J genes are TRBV4-1 and TRBJ1-1; possible D gene TRBD1, 6 bases. The V gene lost 3 bases and the J gene lost 2 bases, with 10 bases spanning the gap. Germline V lookup: CDR1 MGHRA, CDR2 YSYEKL. The CDR3 totals 14 residues.

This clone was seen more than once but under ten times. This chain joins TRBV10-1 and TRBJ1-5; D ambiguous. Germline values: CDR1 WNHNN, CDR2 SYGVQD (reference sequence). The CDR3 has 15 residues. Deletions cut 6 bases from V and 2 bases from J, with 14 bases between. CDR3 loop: CASRGGVWGNQPQHF. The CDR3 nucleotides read TGCGCCAGCAGGGGTGGGGTTTGGGGCAATCAGCCCCAGCATTTT.

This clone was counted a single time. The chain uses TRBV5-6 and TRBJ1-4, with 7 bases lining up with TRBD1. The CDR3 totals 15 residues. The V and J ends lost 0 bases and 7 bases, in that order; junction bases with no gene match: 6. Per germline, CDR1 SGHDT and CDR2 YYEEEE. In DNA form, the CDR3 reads TGTGCCAGCAGCTTGGCCCTAACAGGGGTTGAAAAACTGTTTTTT. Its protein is CASSLALTGVEKLFF.

CDR3 sequence reads: CASSPAGRNYGYTF. In DNA, the CDR3 is TGTGCCAGCAGCCCTGCGGGGAGAAACTATGGCTACACCTTC. V is TRBV2 and J is TRBJ1-2; D remains ambiguous. This CDR3 contains 14 residues. Between the trimmed V and J ends, which lost 6 bases and 2 bases, there was a span of 13 bases. Germline V gene lookup returns CDR1 SNHLY and CDR2 FYNNEI. Looking up the rest from reference TRBV2 and TRBJ1-2 gives the full variable domain: EPEVTQTPSHQVTQMGQEVILRCVPISNHLYFYWYRQILGQKVEFLVSFYNNEISEKSEIFDDQFSVERPDGSNFTLKIRSTKLEDSAMYFCASSPAGRNYGYTFGSGTRLTVV.

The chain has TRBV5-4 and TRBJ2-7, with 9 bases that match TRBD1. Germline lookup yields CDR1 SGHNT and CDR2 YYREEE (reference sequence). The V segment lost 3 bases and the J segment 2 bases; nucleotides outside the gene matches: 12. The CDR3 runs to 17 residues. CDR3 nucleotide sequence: TGTGCCAGCAGCTCCTTCTCCGGACAGGGGAGTCCCTACGAGCAGTACTTC. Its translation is CASSSFSGQGSPYEQYF.

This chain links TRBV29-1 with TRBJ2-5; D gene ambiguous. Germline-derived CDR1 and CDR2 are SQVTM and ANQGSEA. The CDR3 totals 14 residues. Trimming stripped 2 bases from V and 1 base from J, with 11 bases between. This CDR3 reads CSVESRNFQETQYF. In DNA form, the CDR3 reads TGCAGCGTTGAATCGCGGAATTTCCAAGAGACCCAGTACTTC.

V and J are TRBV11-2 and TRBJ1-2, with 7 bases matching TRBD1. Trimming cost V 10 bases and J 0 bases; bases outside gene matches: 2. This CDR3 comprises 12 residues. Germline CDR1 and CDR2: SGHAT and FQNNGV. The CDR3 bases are TGTGCCACCGGGACAGCTAACTATGGCTACACCTTC. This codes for CATGTANYGYTF. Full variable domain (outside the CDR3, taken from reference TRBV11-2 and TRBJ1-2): EAGVAQSPRYKIIEKRQSVAFWCNPISGHATLYWYQQILGQGPKLLIQFQNNGVVDDSQLPKDRFSAERLKGVDSTLKIQPAKLEDSAVYLCATGTANYGYTFGSGTRLTVV.

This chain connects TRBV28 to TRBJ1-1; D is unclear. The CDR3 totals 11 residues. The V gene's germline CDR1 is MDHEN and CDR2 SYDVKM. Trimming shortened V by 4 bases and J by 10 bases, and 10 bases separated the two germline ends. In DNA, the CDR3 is TGTGCCAGCAGTTCCCCCTTAGGAGCTTTCTTT. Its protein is CASSSPLGAFF.

The CDR3 spells CASSSLVTRATGELFF. Here the CDR3 DNA reads TGTGCCAGCAGCTCCCTAGTGACAAGGGCCACCGGGGAGCTGTTTTTT. The genes are TRBV7-8 and TRBJ2-2; no definite D call. The ends were cut back, 4 bases at V and 4 bases at J, with 16 bases in the middle. The CDR3 runs 16 residues. Germline CDR1 is SGHVS and CDR2 is FQNEAQ.

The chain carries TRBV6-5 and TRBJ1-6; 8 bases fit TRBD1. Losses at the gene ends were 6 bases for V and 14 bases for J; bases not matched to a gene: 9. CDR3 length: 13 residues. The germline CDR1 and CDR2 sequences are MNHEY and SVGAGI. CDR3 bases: TGTGCCAGCAGGCGGACAGGGAAGTCCACCCTCCACTTT. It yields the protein CASRRTGKSTLHF.

The CDR3 nucleotides read TGTGCCAGCAGTTTATCCCTCTATGGCTACACCTTC. Protein sequence: CASSLSLYGYTF. The chain has TRBV28 and TRBJ1-2; D ambiguous. The CDR3 extends over 12 amino acids. Germline values: CDR1 MDHEN, CDR2 SYDVKM. Trimming cost V 1 base and J 4 bases, with 4 bases left between them.

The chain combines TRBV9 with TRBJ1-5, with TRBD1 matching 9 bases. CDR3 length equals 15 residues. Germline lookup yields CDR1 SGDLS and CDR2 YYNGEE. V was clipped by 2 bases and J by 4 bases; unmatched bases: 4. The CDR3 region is CASSVNGQGNQPQHF. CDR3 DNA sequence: TGTGCCAGCAGCGTGAACGGACAGGGGAATCAGCCCCAGCATTTT.

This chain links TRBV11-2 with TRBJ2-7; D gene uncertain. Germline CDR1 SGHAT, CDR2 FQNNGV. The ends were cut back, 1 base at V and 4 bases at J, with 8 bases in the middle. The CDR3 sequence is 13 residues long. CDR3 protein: CASSLVGWYEQYF. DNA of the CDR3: TGTGCCAGCAGCTTAGTGGGTTGGTACGAGCAGTACTTC. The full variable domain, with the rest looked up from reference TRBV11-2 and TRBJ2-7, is EAGVAQSPRYKIIEKRQSVAFWCNPISGHATLYWYQQILGQGPKLLIQFQNNGVVDDSQLPKDRFSAERLKGVDSTLKIQPAKLEDSAVYLCASSLVGWYEQYFGPGTRLTVT.

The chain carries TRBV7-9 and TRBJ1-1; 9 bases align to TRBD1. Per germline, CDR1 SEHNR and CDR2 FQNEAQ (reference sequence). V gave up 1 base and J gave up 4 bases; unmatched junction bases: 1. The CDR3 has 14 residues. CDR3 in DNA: TGTGCCAGCAGCTTAGAGACAGGGGGCACTGAAGCTTTCTTT. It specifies CASSLETGGTEAFF.

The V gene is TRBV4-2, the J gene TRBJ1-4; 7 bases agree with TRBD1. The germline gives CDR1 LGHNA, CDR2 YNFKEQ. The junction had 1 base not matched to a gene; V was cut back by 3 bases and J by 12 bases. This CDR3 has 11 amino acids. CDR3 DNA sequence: TGTGCCAGCAGCCACCAGGGGGAACTGTTTTTT. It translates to CASSHQGELFF.

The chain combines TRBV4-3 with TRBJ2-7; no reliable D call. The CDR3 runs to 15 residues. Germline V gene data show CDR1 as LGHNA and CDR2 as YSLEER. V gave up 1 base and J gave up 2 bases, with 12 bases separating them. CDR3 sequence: CASSQVWLGTYEQYF. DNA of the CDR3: TGCGCCAGCAGCCAAGTCTGGCTGGGGACCTACGAGCAGTACTTC.

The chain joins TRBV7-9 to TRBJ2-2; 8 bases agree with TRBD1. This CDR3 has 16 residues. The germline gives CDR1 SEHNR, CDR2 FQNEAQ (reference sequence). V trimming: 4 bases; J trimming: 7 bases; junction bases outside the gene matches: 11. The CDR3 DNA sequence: TGTGCCAGCAGCTCGAACCGGGACAGGTTTTTCGGGGAGCTGTTTTTT. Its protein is CASSSNRDRFFGELFF. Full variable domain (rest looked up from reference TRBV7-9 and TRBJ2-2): DTGVSQNPRHKITKRGQNVTFRCDPISEHNRLYWYRQTLGQGPEFLTYFQNEAQLEKSRLLSDRFSAERPKGSFSTLEIQRTEQGDSAMYLCASSSNRDRFFGELFFGEGSRLTVL.

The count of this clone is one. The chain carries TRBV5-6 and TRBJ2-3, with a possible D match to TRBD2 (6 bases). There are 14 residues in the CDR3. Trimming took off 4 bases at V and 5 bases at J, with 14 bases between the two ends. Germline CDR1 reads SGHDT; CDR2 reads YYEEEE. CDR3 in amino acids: CASSRGVWLDTQYF. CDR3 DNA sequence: TGTGCCAGCAGCCGCGGGGTTTGGCTAGATACGCAGTATTTT.